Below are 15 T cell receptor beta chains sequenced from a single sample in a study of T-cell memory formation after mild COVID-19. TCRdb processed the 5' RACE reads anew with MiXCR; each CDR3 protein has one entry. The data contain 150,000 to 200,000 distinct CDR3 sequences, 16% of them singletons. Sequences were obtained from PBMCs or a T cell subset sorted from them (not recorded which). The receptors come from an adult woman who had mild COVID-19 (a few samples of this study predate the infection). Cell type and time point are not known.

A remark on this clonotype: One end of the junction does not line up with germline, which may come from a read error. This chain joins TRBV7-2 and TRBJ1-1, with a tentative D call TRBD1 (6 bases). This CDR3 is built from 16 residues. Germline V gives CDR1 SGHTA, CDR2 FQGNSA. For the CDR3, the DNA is TGTGCCAGCAGCTTAGGGCAGGGGTTGGGAATGAGTGAAGATTTCTTT. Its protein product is CASSLGQGLGMSEDFF.

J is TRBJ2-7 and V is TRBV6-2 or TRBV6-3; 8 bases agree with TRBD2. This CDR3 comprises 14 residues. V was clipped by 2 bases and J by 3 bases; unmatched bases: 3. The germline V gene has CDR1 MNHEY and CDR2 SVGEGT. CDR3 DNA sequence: TGTGCCAGCAGTTACGTCGGGAGGGGCTACGAGCAGTACTTC. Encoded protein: CASSYVGRGYEQYF.

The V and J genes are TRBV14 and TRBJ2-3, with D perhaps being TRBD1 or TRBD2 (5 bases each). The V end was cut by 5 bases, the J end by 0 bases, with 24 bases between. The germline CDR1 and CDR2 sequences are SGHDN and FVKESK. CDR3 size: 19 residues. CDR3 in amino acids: CASSLNPGRPISSTDTQYF. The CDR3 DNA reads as TGTGCCAGCAGCTTGAATCCGGGGCGCCCAATTTCTAGCACAGATACGCAGTATTTT.

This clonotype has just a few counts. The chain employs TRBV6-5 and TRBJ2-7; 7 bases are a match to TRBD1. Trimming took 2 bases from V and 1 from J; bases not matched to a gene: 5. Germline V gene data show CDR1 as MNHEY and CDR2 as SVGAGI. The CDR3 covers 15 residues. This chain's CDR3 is CASSYGSTGSYEQYF. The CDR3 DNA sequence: TGTGCCAGCAGTTACGGCTCGACAGGGTCCTACGAGCAGTACTTC.

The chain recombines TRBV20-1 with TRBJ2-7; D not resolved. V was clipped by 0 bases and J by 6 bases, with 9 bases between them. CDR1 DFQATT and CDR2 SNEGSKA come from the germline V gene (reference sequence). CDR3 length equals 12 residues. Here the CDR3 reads CSARDHLVEQYF. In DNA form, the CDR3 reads TGCAGTGCTAGAGATCACTTGGTCGAGCAGTACTTC.

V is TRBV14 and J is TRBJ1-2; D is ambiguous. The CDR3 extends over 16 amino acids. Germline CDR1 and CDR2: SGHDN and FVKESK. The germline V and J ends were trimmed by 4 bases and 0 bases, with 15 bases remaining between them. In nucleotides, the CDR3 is TGTGCCAGCAGCCGAACAAGGCAGCCCGCTAACTATGGCTACACCTTC. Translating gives CASSRTRQPANYGYTF.

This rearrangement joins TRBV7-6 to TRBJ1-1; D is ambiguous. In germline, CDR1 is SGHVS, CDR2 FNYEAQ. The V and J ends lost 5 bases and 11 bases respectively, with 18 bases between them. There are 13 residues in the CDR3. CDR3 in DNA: TGTGCCAGCAGCCAGATCGGCGCCGGGGAGGCTTTCTTT. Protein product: CASSQIGAGEAFF. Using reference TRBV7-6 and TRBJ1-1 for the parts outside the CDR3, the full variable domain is GAGVSQSPRYKVTKRGQDVALRCDPISGHVSLYWYRQALGQGPEFLTYFNYEAQQDKSGLPNDRFSAERPEGSISTLTIQRTEQRDSAMYRCASSQIGAGEAFFGQGTRLTVV.

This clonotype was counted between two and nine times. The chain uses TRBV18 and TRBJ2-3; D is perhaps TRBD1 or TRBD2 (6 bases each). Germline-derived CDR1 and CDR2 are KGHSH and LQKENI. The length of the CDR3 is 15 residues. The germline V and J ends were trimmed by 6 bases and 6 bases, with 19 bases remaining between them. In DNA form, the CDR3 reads TGTGCCAGCTCCCCCGGAGGGGGGCACGGGGATACGCAGTATTTT. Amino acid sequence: CASSPGGGHGDTQYF.

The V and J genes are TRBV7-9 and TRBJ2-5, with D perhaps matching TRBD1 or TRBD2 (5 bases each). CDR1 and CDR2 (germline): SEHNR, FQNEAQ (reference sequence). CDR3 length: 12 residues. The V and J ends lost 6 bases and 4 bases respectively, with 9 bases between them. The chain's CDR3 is CASSGDVETQYF. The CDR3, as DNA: TGTGCCAGCAGTGGGGACGTAGAGACCCAGTACTTC.

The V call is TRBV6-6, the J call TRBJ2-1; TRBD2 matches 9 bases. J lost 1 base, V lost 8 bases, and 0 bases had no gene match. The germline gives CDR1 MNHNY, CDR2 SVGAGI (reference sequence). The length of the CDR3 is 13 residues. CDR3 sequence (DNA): TGTGCCAGCCTAGCGGGGTCCTACAATGAGCAGTTCTTC. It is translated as CASLAGSYNEQFF.

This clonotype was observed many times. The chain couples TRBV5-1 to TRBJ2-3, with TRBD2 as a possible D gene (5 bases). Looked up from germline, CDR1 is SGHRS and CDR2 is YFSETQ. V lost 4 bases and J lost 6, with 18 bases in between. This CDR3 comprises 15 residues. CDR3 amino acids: CASSLAGKVSDTQYF. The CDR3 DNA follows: TGCGCCAGCAGCCTGGCCGGGAAGGTGTCGGATACGCAGTATTTT.

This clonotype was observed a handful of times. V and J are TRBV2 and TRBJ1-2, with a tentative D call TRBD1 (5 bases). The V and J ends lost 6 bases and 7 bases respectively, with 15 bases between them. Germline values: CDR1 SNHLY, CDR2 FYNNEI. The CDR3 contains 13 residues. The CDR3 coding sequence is TGTGCCAGCAGCGTAGGACAAGGCCTTGGCTACACCTTC. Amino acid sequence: CASSVGQGLGYTF.

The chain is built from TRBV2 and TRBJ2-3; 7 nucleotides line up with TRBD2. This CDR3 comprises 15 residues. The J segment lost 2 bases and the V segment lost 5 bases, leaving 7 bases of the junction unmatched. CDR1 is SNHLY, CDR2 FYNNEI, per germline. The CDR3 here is CASSRREGFTDTQYF. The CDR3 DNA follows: TGTGCCAGCAGTCGCAGGGAGGGTTTCACAGATACGCAGTATTTT.

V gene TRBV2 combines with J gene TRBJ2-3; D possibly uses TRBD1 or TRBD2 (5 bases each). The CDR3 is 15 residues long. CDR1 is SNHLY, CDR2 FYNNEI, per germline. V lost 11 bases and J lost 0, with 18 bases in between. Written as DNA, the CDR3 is TGTGCCTCCTCGAGACGGGGCCCCAGCACAGATACGCAGTATTTT. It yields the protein CASSRRGPSTDTQYF.

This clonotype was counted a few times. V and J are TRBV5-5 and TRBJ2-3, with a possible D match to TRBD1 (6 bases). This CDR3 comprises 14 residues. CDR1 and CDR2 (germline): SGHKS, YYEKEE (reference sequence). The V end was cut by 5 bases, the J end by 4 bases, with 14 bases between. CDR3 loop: CASREVGTPDTQYF. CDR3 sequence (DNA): TGTGCCAGCAGAGAAGTTGGGACACCAGATACGCAGTATTTT.